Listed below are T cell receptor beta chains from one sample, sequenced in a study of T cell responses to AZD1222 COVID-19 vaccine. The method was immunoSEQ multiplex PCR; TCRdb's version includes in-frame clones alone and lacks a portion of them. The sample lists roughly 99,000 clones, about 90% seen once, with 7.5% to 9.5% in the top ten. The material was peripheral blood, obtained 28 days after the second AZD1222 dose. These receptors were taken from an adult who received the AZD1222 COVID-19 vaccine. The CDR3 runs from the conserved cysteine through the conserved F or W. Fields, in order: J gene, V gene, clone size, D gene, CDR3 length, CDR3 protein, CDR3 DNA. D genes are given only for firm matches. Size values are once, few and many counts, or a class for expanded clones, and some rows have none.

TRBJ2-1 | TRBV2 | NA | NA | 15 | CASSPRLAAYNEQFF | TGTGCCAGCAGTCCCCGACTGGCGGCCTACAATGAGCAGTTCTTC
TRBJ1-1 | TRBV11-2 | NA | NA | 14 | CASSLGVANTEAFF | TGTGCCAGCAGCTTAGGGGTCGCGAACACTGAAGCTTTCTTT
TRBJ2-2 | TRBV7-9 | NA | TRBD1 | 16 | CASSRGQSTNTGELFF | TGTGCCAGCAGCCGGGGACAGTCCACGAACACCGGGGAGCTGTTTTTT
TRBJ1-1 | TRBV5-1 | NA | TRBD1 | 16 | CASSLEQGAMNTEAFF | TGCGCCAGCAGCTTGGAACAGGGGGCTATGAACACTGAAGCTTTCTTT
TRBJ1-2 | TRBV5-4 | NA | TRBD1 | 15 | CASSLGQGIMYGYTF | TGTGCCAGCAGTTTGGGACAGGGAATTATGTATGGCTACACCTTC
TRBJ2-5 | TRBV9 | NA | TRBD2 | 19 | CASSVGPGTSGGAGETQYF | TGTGCCAGCAGCGTCGGTCCCGGGACTAGCGGGGGGGCCGGCGAGACCCAGTACTTC
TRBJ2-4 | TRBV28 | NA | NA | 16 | CASSFHRSLLGDIQYF | TGTGCCAGCAGTTTCCACCGATCGCTCTTGGGAGACATTCAGTACTTC
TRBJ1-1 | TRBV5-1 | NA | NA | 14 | CASSPWGLNTEAFF | TGCGCCAGCAGCCCGTGGGGGCTCAACACTGAAGCTTTCTTT
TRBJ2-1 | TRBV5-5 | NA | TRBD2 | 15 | CASSPPGGPYNEQFF | TGTGCCAGCAGCCCCCCGGGGGGGCCCTACAATGAGCAGTTCTTC
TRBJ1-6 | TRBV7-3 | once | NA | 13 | CASSRDRNSPLHF | TGTGCCAGCAGCCGAGACAGGAATTCACCCCTCCACTTT
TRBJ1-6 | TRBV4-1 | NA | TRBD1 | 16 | CASSPDRTGRFTPLHF | TGCGCCAGCAGCCCCGACCGGACAGGGCGCTTCACTCCCCTCCACTTT
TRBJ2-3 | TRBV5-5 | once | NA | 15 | CASSLRDRHTDTQYF | TGTGCCAGCAGCTTGCGGGACCGACACACAGATACGCAGTATTTT
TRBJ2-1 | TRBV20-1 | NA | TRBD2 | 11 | CSGGSYNEQFF | TGCAGCGGGGGGTCCTACAATGAGCAGTTCTTC
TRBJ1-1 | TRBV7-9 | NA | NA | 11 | CASSYITEAFF | TGTGCCAGCAGCTACATCACTGAAGCTTTCTTT
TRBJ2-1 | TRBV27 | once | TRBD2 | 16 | CASSRLLAAPYNEQFF | TGTGCCAGCAGTCGCTTACTAGCGGCTCCCTACAATGAGCAGTTCTTC
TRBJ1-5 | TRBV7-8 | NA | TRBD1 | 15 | CASSLGAGQNQPQHF | TGTGCCAGCAGCTTAGGGGCGGGACAGAATCAGCCCCAGCATTTT
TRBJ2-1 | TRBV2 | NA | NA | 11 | CASSRNNEQFF | TGTGCCAGCAGTAGAAACAATGAGCAGTTCTTC
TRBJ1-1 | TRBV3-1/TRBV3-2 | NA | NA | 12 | CASSHINTEAFF | TGTGCCAGCAGCCATATAAACACTGAAGCTTTCTTT
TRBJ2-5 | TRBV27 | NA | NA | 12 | CAIGQLKETQYF | TGTGCCATAGGACAGTTAAAAGAGACCCAGTACTTC
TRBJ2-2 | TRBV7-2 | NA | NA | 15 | CASRFTKVNTGELFF | TGTGCCAGCAGATTCACCAAGGTGAACACCGGGGAGCTGTTTTTT
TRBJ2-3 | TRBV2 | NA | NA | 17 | CASSVRWSLWGTDTQYF | TGTGCCAGCAGTGTCCGCTGGTCACTCTGGGGCACAGATACGCAGTATTTT
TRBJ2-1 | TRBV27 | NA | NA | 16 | CASSTSPGGHYNEQFF | TGTGCCAGCAGCACATCCCCGGGCGGACATTACAATGAGCAGTTCTTC
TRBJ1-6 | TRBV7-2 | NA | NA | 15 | CASSLASTNNSPLHF | TGTGCCAGCAGCTTAGCTTCGACCAATAATTCACCCCTCCACTTT
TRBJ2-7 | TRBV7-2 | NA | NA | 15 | CASSSPPGSTYEQYF | TGTGCCAGCAGCTCCCCCCCCGGTTCAACCTACGAGCAGTACTTC
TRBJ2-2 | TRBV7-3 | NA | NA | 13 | CASSPPGPGELFF | TGTGCCAGCAGCCCCCCCGGCCCCGGGGAGCTGTTTTTT
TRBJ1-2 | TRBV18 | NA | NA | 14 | CASSPPGPLEGYTF | TGTGCCAGCTCACCGCCCGGCCCACTCGAGGGCTACACCTTC
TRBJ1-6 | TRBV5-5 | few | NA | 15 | CASSLMPGRDSPLHF | TGTGCCAGCAGCTTGATGCCCGGCCGGGATTCACCCCTCCACTTT
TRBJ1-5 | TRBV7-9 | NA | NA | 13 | CASSLRSNQPQHF | TGTGCCAGCAGCTTAAGGAGCAATCAGCCCCAGCATTTT